This T cell receptor (beta chain) originates from a study of blood T cell repertoires in COVID-19. This table comes from immunoSEQ multiplex PCR, and its TCRdb copy is limited to in-frame clones, with some not included. The sample lists about 160,000 clones, 85% to 90% occurring once. The sequenced sample consisted of peripheral blood. The origin of this receptor is a woman in her 70s with COVID-19, enrolled during active disease.

The CDR3, as DNA: TGCGCCAGCAGCTTGGAACGACCCGGGACAGGGGAGCAGTTCTTC. Its protein product is CASSLERPGTGEQFF. The chain links TRBV5-1 to TRBJ2-1; 9 bases agree with TRBD1. After removal of 0 bases from V and 10 bases from J, the junction contained 8 bases not matched to a gene. The CDR3 has 15 amino acids. Germline CDR1 SGHRS, CDR2 YFSETQ. Complete variable domain (other parts from reference TRBV5-1 and TRBJ2-1): KAGVTQTPRYLIKTRGQQVTLSCSPISGHRSVSWYQQTPGQGLQFLFEYFSETQRNKGNFPGRFSGRQFSNSRSEMNVSTLELGDSALYLCASSLERPGTGEQFFGPGTRLTVL.